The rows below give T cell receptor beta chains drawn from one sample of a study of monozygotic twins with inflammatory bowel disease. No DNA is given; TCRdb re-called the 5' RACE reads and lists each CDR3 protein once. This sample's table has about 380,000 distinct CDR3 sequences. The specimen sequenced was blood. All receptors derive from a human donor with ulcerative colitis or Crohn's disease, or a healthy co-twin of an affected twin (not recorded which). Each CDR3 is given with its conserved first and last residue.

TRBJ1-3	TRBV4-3	CASSQDSSSGNTIYF
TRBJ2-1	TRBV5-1	CASSFTESSYNEQFF
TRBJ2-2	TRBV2	CASSLQGLGTGELFF
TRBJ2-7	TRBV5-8	CASSPTEGLRFYEQYF
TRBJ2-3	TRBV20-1	CSARSAGGPWDTQYF
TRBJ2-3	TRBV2	CASRGTSAGTDTQYF
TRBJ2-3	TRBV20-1	CSARGAPGTGIVDTQYF
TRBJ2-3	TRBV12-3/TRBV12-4	CASSLGTKYSTDTQYF
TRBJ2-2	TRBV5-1	CASSLRAGANTGELFF
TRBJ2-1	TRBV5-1	CASSLVSGFVHEQFF
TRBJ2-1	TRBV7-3	CASSLEVGGYAKFF
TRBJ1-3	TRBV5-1	CASSTGLNSGNTIYF
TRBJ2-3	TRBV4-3	CASSQDGPEADTQYF
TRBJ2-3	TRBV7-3	CASSPGTSGTTQYF
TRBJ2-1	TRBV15	CATSTRVLAGLDNEQFF
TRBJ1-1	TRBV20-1	CSAPVGRGLTEAFF
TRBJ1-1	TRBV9	CASSALQGFNTEAFF
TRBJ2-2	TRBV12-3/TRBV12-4	CASNLGGAGELFF
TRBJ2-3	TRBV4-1	CASSQAQGLTDTQYF
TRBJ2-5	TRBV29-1	CSVSGQGETQYF
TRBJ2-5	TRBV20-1	CSARRSGGYQETQYF
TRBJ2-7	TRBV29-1	CSVGGVDEQYF